This TCR beta chain is drawn from a study of blood T cells in healthy people across ages. Study outcomes and limitations: As naive T cell percentage varied, TCR beta diversity correlated strongly with it.

The V gene lost 2 bases and the J gene lost 4 bases, with 11 bases spanning the gap. This CDR3 has 14 residues. In germline, CDR1 is MNHEY, CDR2 SVGEGT. In its sample, this clonotype was seen a few times. The antigen remains unidentified. The authors ran a second PCR of about 7 to 11 cycles using a sample-barcoded 5' primer and a J-beta primer mix. TCRdb re-called the 5' RACE reads through MiXCR, storing one row per CDR3 protein. The profile covers approximately 360,000 distinct CDR3 sequences, with 45% to 65% appearing a single time and around 53% taken by the ten largest. Material: blood. This receptor was identified in a man aged 60 to 69 in good health. The genes are TRBV6-2 or TRBV6-3 and TRBJ2-5; D is uncertain. The CDR3 coding sequence is TGTGCCAGCAGTTACCTAGGTCGGACAGAGACCCAGTACTTC. This encodes CASSYLGRTETQYF.